These 32 T cell receptor beta chains share one sample of origin, sequenced in a study of tissue T cells after allogeneic stem cell transplantation. Time point meaning: mouse harvest day 7 after allogeneic transplant. Each mouse received 10^7 T-cell-depleted marrow cells plus 10^6 splenic CD5+ T cells by tail vein. Measured with immunoSEQ multiplex PCR; TCRdb has only the in-frame clones, and not every one. The sample shows roughly 7,600 clones, about 50% of them seen only once. What was sequenced was gut tissue. Receptors originate from a female BALB/c mouse given C57BL/6 T cells with graft-versus-host disease after an allogeneic hematopoietic cell transplant.

This clone was picked up one time. Mouse germline and gene names are used. Read sequence stops 1 residue before the CDR3 end, and the germline J gene provides the missing end. The chain joins TRBV26 to TRBJ1-3; TRBD1 is a possible D gene (5 bases). Germline V gene data show CDR1 as KGHPV and CDR2 as FQNQEV (reference sequence). V lost 2 bases and J 1 base, leaving 6 bases between the germline ends. This CDR3 is built from 14 residues. The CDR3 reads CASSLRTSGNTLYF. The CDR3 bases that were read are TGTGCCAGCAGTCTGAGGACATCTGGAAATACGCTCTAT.

Turning to this clone: The listed genes are named as in mouse. The read finishes 1 residue shy of the CDR3 end, and the germline J gene is used to complete it. The chain recombines TRBV26 with TRBJ1-4, with no clear D. CDR1 is KGHPV, CDR2 FQNQEV, per germline (reference sequence). Trimming took off 4 bases at V and 7 bases at J, with 7 bases between the two ends. This CDR3 is built from 12 residues. The CDR3 sequence is CASSRGSERLFF. The CDR3 DNA, read in part, is TGTGCCAGCAGTCGGGGTTCCGAAAGATTATTT. The entire variable domain, with the rest obtained from reference TRBV26 and TRBJ1-4, is as follows: NSKVIQTPRYLVKGQGQKAKMRCIPEKGHPVVFWYQQNKNNEFKFLINFQNQEVLQQIDMTEKRFSAECPSNSPCSLEIQSSEAGDSALYLCASSRGSERLFFGHGTKLSVL.

With regard to this clone: Gene names follow the mouse nomenclature. The sequence runs out 1 residue before the end of the CDR3; the remainder is reconstructed from the germline J gene. This rearrangement joins TRBV23 to TRBJ2-5; TRBD2, the D gene given by the table, was not confirmed from the DNA. Germline V lookup: CDR1 KGHTA, CDR2 FQNQQP. This CDR3 region has 13 residues. CDR3 DNA (partial): TGCTCCAGCAGTCAATCTGGGGAGGACACCCAGTAC. It translates to CSSSQSGEDTQY. The complete CDR3 reads CSSSQSGEDTQYF.

As regards this clone: These gene names are mouse names. The read falls 1 residue short of the CDR3 end, and the missing part is taken from the germline J gene. The chain joins TRBV16 to TRBJ1-1, with D hard to call. Germline assignment: CDR1 SGHSA and CDR2 FRNQAP. The CDR3 has 10 amino acids. V gave up 4 bases and J gave up 4 bases, with 1 base separating them. The chain's CDR3 is CASSSTEVFF. The part of the CDR3 DNA that was read is TGTGCAAGCAGCTCCACAGAAGTCTTC.

Only a few counts were recorded for this clone. Genes here carry mouse names. Read sequence stops 1 residue before the CDR3 end, and the germline J gene provides the missing end. The chain is built from TRBV1 and TRBJ1-6; TRBD1 matches at 9 bases. TRBJ1-6 is sorted into the ORF group, with uncertain function. Germline CDR1 and CDR2: NSQYPW and LRSPGD (reference sequence). The V segment lost 6 bases and the J segment 4 bases; nucleotides outside the gene matches: 4. The CDR3 length is 15 residues. The CDR3 protein is CTCSPGTGYNSPLYF. The part of the CDR3 DNA that was read is TGCACCTGCAGCCCCGGGACAGGGTATAATTCGCCCCTCTAC.

Of note for this clone: Gene names and germline refer to mouse. The read gets to within 1 residue of the CDR3 end, and the germline J gene fills in the rest. The J gene is TRBJ2-4, the V gene TRBV29; possibly TRBD1 for D (6 bases). Germline CDR1 and CDR2: MSHET and SYDVDS. The germline V and J ends were trimmed by 5 bases and 3 bases, with 9 bases remaining between them. This CDR3 has 13 amino acids. This CDR3 is CASSPGQQNTLYF. Incomplete CDR3 DNA: TGTGCTAGCAGTCCGGGACAACAAAACACCTTGTAC.

A note on this clone: Each gene name is a mouse one. The CDR3 is cut off 1 residue early in the read; its end comes from the germline J gene. The chain employs TRBV23 and TRBJ1-1. CDR1 is KGHTA, CDR2 FQNQQP, per germline. The CDR3 totals 13 residues. Partial CDR3 DNA: TGCTCCAGCAGTCAAAGACCAAACACAGAAGTCTTC. Amino acids: CSSSQRPNTEVF. The complete CDR3 protein is CSSSQRPNTEVFF.

Details on this clone: Mouse gene names apply. Read data end 1 residue before the CDR3 end; the end is taken from the germline J gene. Other DNA sequences in the sample encode the same CDR3. This chain connects TRBV16 to TRBJ1-6; D gene ambiguous. TRBJ1-6 belongs to the ORF category, with a function that is uncertain. Trimming pared 0 bases from V and 6 bases from J, leaving 3 bases between. Germline V gene lookup returns CDR1 SGHSA and CDR2 FRNQAP. The CDR3 spans 13 residues. Incomplete CDR3 DNA: TGTGCAAGCAGCTTAGACAGTAATTCGCCCCTCTAC. Amino acid sequence: CASSLDSNSPLY. The CDR3 in its entirety is CASSLDSNSPLYF.

With respect to this clone: The gene names here belong to mouse. The read gets to within 1 residue of the CDR3 end, and the germline J gene fills in the rest. The chain combines TRBV29 with TRBJ2-3; TRBD2 might be the D (6 bases). Germline V gene lookup returns CDR1 MSHET and CDR2 SYDVDS. V was cut by 6 bases and J by 0 bases, with 13 bases left in between. The CDR3 is made up of 15 amino acids. The sequenced CDR3 bases are TGTGCTAGCAGCCCCGACTGGTCTAGTGCAGAAACGCTGTAT. Amino acids: CASSPDWSSAETLY. The entire CDR3 protein reads CASSPDWSSAETLYF.

As for this clone: Gene names and germline match the mouse. The read is 1 residue too short to cover the CDR3 end, so that end is filled in from the germline J gene. The chain uses TRBV3 and TRBJ1-2, with D tentatively TRBD1 (6 bases). Per the germline V gene, CDR1 is SNHLY and CDR2 is FYNGKV (reference sequence). The CDR3 length is 14 residues. V was trimmed by 5 bases and J by 0 bases, leaving 10 bases between them. Incomplete CDR3 DNA: TGTGCCAGCAGCCCCGGGACAACAAACTCCGACTACACC. Translation gives CASSPGTTNSDYT. The complete CDR3 sequence is CASSPGTTNSDYTF.

About this clone: Gene names follow the mouse nomenclature. Sequencing ends 1 residue short of the CDR3 end; the germline J gene provides the rest. V is TRBV2 and J is TRBJ1-5; D is possibly TRBD1 (6 bases). CDR1 is LGHNA, CDR2 YSYQKL, per germline. The V end lost 0 bases, the J end lost 7 bases, and 7 bases lay between the germline ends. The CDR3 covers 13 residues. CDR3 bases read: TGTGCCAGCAGCCAAGAACAGGGACAGGCTCCGCTT. It encodes CASSQEQGQAPL. The complete CDR3 reads CASSQEQGQAPLF.

A word on this clone: Any gene name here is a mouse gene name. The sequence runs out 1 residue before the end of the CDR3; the remainder is reconstructed from the germline J gene. The rearrangement uses TRBV15 and TRBJ1-6, with a possible D match to TRBD1 (6 bases). TRBJ1-6 is an open reading frame, and its role is uncertain. Looked up from germline, CDR1 is SGHND and CDR2 is FRSKSL. Deletions cut 5 bases from V and 6 bases from J, with 11 bases between. This CDR3 has 14 residues. The CDR3 reads CASSLGDINSPLYF. Incomplete CDR3 DNA: TGTGCCAGCAGTCTAGGGGACATTAATTCGCCCCTCTAC.

About this clone itself: Each gene name is a mouse one. The read comes to an end 1 residue before the CDR3 does, leaving the germline J gene to fill in the end. This chain joins TRBV1 and TRBJ2-7; 12 bases map to TRBD2. The junction had 1 base not matched to a gene; V was cut back by 1 base and J by 9 bases. Germline V gives CDR1 NSQYPW, CDR2 LRSPGD (reference sequence). This CDR3 is 13 amino acids long. The CDR3 here is CTCSAGDWGAQYF. The CDR3 DNA, read in part, is TGCACCTGCAGTGCAGGGGACTGGGGGGCACAGTAC.

Note on this clone: Any gene name here is a mouse gene name. The CDR3 end lies 1 residue beyond the end of the read and is filled in from the germline J gene. This rearrangement joins TRBV26 to TRBJ1-6; D gene uncertain. TRBJ1-6 is an open reading frame, and its role is uncertain. The CDR3 contains 14 residues. Between the trimmed V and J ends, which lost 6 bases and 0 bases, there was a span of 6 bases. Looked up from germline, CDR1 is KGHPV and CDR2 is FQNQEV (reference sequence). The CDR3 reads CASSPYSYNSPLYF. CDR3 DNA, as far as it was read: TGTGCCAGCAGCCCCTATTCCTATAATTCGCCCCTCTAC.

With respect to this clone: The genes and germline here are from mouse. The read terminates 1 residue before the CDR3 end, so the remaining end is supplied by the germline J gene. The V call is TRBV3, the J call TRBJ1-4; 9 positions match TRBD1. The CDR3 totals 15 residues. Trimming cost V 5 bases and J 4 bases; bases outside gene matches: 5. Germline CDR1 reads SNHLY; CDR2 reads FYNGKV (reference sequence). Here the CDR3 reads CASSPPGQGNERLFF. The DNA read from the CDR3 is TGTGCCAGCAGCCCCCCGGGACAGGGCAACGAAAGATTATTT. Full variable domain (rest looked up from reference TRBV3 and TRBJ1-4): GPKVLQIPSHQIIDMGQMVTLNCDPVSNHLYFYWYKQILGQQMEFLVNFYNGKVMEKSKLFKDQFSVERPDGSYFTLKIQPTALEDSAVYFCASSPPGQGNERLFFGHGTKLSVL.

This clone is medium-sized by share. Mouse gene names apply. The read stops 1 residue short of the end of the CDR3; the missing end is completed from the germline J gene. V gene TRBV13-3 combines with J gene TRBJ1-3; D is unresolved. V shed 0 bases and J shed 6 bases, with 4 bases lying between them. CDR3 length: 12 amino acids. Germline loops: CDR1 NNHDY, CDR2 SYVADS. The CDR3 reads CASSDATNTLYF. CDR3 DNA, as far as it was read: TGTGCCAGCAGTGATGCCACAAATACGCTCTAT.

This clone appeared a few times. Germline and genes: mouse. The read halts 1 residue ahead of the CDR3 end, with the missing end drawn from the germline J gene. The gene calls are TRBV3 and TRBJ2-5; D perhaps matches TRBD1 (6 bases). The CDR3 runs to 13 residues. The germline gives CDR1 SNHLY, CDR2 FYNGKV (reference sequence). V lost 3 bases, J lost 3 bases, and 7 bases lay in between. Incomplete CDR3 DNA: TGTGCCAGCAGCTTGAGGGGGCAAGACACCCAGTAC. This gives the protein CASSLRGQDTQY. The CDR3 reads in full as CASSLRGQDTQYF.

Remarks on this clone: Genes and germline are mouse. The CDR3 end falls 1 residue outside the read, so it is completed with the germline J gene. The chain uses TRBV16 and TRBJ1-4, with a weak D call TRBD1 (5 bases). CDR3 length: 15 amino acids. With 0 bases removed from V and 2 bases from J, the gap between germline ends came to 7 bases. The V gene's germline CDR1 is SGHSA and CDR2 FRNQAP. Partial CDR3 DNA: TGTGCAAGCAGCTTAGATGGGGGATCCAACGAAAGATTATTT. Its translation: CASSLDGGSNERLF. From start to end, the CDR3 is CASSLDGGSNERLFF.

As to this clone: The genes are named according to mouse. Here the CDR3 reads CSSSPGQGSSQNTLYF. The sequenced CDR3 bases are TGCTCCAGCAGTCCGGGACAGGGGTCTAGTCAAAACACCTTGTAC. The chain carries TRBV23 and TRBJ2-4; the table's D call, TRBD1, has no DNA check behind it. With the read ending 1 residue before the CDR3 end, the germline J gene is used to fill in that end. The germline CDR1 and CDR2 sequences are KGHTA and FQNQQP. This CDR3 is built from 16 residues.

Remarks on this clone: Mouse names are used for the genes. The read falls 1 residue short of the CDR3 end, and the missing part is taken from the germline J gene. V is TRBV26 and J is TRBJ2-5, with TRBD1 matching over 9 bases. The CDR3 spans 15 residues. Germline V gene lookup returns CDR1 KGHPV and CDR2 FQNQEV (reference sequence). V lost 6 bases to trimming and J lost 0 bases; unmatched junction nucleotides: 4. CDR3 DNA, as far as it was read: TGTGCCAGCAGACCGGGACAGGGTAACCAAGACACCCAGTAC. It is translated as CASRPGQGNQDTQY. The whole CDR3 is CASRPGQGNQDTQYF.

This clone was detected a few times. Here the gene names and germline are mouse. The read falls 1 residue short of the CDR3 end, and the missing part is taken from the germline J gene. This rearrangement joins TRBV23 to TRBJ2-3; no DNA check was done on the table's D call, TRBD1. Germline CDR1 KGHTA, CDR2 FQNQQP. The CDR3 covers 14 residues. The DNA read from the CDR3 is TGCTCCAGCAGCAACAGGGGAGGTGCAGAAACGCTGTAT. Protein: CSSSNRGGAETLY. The full CDR3 is CSSSNRGGAETLYF.

Notes on this clone: Gene and germline names: mouse. The CDR3 extends 1 residue past the end of the read, so its final part is completed from the germline J gene. This rearrangement joins TRBV31 to TRBJ2-7; 7 bases match TRBD1. Germline CDR1 is GKSSPN and CDR2 is SITVG. The CDR3 is 14 amino acids. With 1 base clipped from V and 0 bases from J, the junction kept 3 bases outside the gene matches. The CDR3 DNA, read in part, is TGTGCCTGGAGTCGCCGGGACAGCTCCTATGAACAGTAC. It codes for CAWSRRDSSYEQY. The entire CDR3 protein reads CAWSRRDSSYEQYF.

This clone has only a few counts. The gene names here belong to mouse. The read is 1 residue too short to cover the CDR3 end, so that end is filled in from the germline J gene. The chain combines TRBV3 with TRBJ2-7; 7 nucleotides align to TRBD2. The CDR3 is 14 amino acids. Germline CDR1 reads SNHLY; CDR2 reads FYNGKV (reference sequence). Trimming cost V 3 bases and J 0 bases; bases outside gene matches: 2. CDR3 DNA (partial): TGTGCCAGCAGCTTCACTGGGGCCTCCTATGAACAGTAC. Amino acids: CASSFTGASYEQY. The full CDR3 reads CASSFTGASYEQYF.

A note on this clone: Gene names are the mouse ones. The DNA ends 1 residue before the CDR3 does, and the rest of the CDR3 is filled in from the germline J gene. The chain combines TRBV26 with TRBJ1-2; D is perhaps TRBD1 (5 bases). Germline CDR1 and CDR2: KGHPV and FQNQEV (reference sequence). The CDR3 consists of 13 residues. V was cut by 4 bases and J by 4 bases, with 10 bases left in between. The sequenced part of the CDR3 DNA is TGTGCCAGCAGTCGGGGGAGTGGCTCCGACTACACC. Protein product: CASSRGSGSDYT. The whole CDR3 is CASSRGSGSDYTF.

About this clone: Gene names are the mouse ones. Read coverage stops 1 residue before the CDR3 terminus; the germline J gene supplies the remainder. The V and J genes are TRBV26 and TRBJ2-2, with 8 bases that match TRBD1. V lost 6 bases and J lost 0; bases outside the gene matches: 3. Germline CDR1 is KGHPV and CDR2 is FQNQEV (reference sequence). CDR3 length: 15 residues. The CDR3 protein is CASRGTGANTGQLYF. Partial CDR3 DNA: TGTGCCAGCAGGGGGACAGGAGCAAACACCGGGCAGCTCTAC.

The sample holds a few counts of this clone. The gene names here belong to mouse. The read halts 1 residue ahead of the CDR3 end, with the missing end drawn from the germline J gene. V and J are TRBV26 and TRBJ2-4; D gene unclear. Per germline, CDR1 KGHPV and CDR2 FQNQEV (reference sequence). The CDR3 length is 14 residues. Trimming took off 1 base at V and 0 bases at J, with 5 bases between the two ends. The CDR3 here is CASSLYPSQNTLYF. Incomplete CDR3 DNA: TGTGCCAGCAGTCTGTATCCCAGTCAAAACACCTTGTAC.

There are a few counts of this clone. These gene names are mouse names. The read ends 1 residue early relative to the CDR3; the germline J gene fills the gap. V usage is TRBV2 and J usage is TRBJ1-5; perhaps TRBD1 as D (6 bases). The V end lost 2 bases, the J end lost 7 bases, and 9 bases lay between the germline ends. This CDR3 contains 13 residues. The germline gives CDR1 LGHNA, CDR2 YSYQKL. Incomplete CDR3 DNA: TGTGCCAGCAGCCAACGGACAGTGCAGGCTCCGCTT. Translating it yields CASSQRTVQAPL. The full CDR3 sequence reads CASSQRTVQAPLF. Drawing the rest from reference TRBV2 and TRBJ1-5, the complete variable domain is DPKIIQKPKYLVAVTGSEKILICEQYLGHNAMYWYRQSAKKPLEFMFSYSYQKLMDNQTASSRFQPQSSKKNHLDLQITALKPDDSATYFCASSQRTVQAPLFGEGTRLSVL.

This clone was counted between two and nine times. The gene symbols are mouse symbols. The CDR3 extends 1 residue past the end of the read, so its final part is completed from the germline J gene. The rearrangement links TRBV26 to TRBJ2-1, with 11 positions matching TRBD2. This CDR3 is 15 amino acids long. Germline loops: CDR1 KGHPV, CDR2 FQNQEV (reference sequence). V was clipped by 4 bases and J by 7 bases; unmatched bases: 6. The CDR3 spells CASSPLGGRWAEQFF. CDR3 DNA (partial): TGTGCCAGCAGTCCACTGGGGGGGCGCTGGGCTGAGCAGTTC.

Details on this clone: Gene names are mouse gene names. The read ends 1 residue shy of where the CDR3 ends; the end is completed using the germline J gene. The V call is TRBV26, the J call TRBJ2-4; D unresolved. The CDR3 is made up of 12 amino acids. Trimming stripped 2 bases from V and 4 bases from J, with 4 bases between. From germline, CDR1 is KGHPV and CDR2 FQNQEV (reference sequence). CDR3 amino acids: CASSLEKNTLYF. The covered CDR3 bases are TGTGCCAGCAGTCTGGAAAAAAACACCTTGTAC.

This clone is medium-sized by share. Mouse gene names apply. Sequencing ends 1 residue short of the CDR3 end; the germline J gene provides the rest. The V and J genes are TRBV13-1 and TRBJ2-7; possibly TRBD1 for D (6 bases). With 8 bases removed from V and 0 bases from J, the gap between germline ends came to 12 bases. CDR1 NSHNY and CDR2 SYGAGN come from the germline V gene. CDR3 length: 13 residues. The chain's CDR3 is CASAGQPSYEQYF. CDR3 DNA, as far as it was read: TGTGCCAGTGCGGGACAACCCTCCTATGAACAGTAC.

As for this clone: The listed genes are named as in mouse. The read terminates 1 residue before the CDR3 end, so the remaining end is supplied by the germline J gene. The chain carries TRBV3 and TRBJ2-7; 7 bases agree with TRBD2. After removal of 5 bases from V and 0 bases from J, the junction contained 4 bases not matched to a gene. Germline V gene lookup returns CDR1 SNHLY and CDR2 FYNGKV (reference sequence). This CDR3 spans 14 amino acids. CDR3 DNA (partial): TGTGCCAGCAGCGGACTGGTCAGCTCCTATGAACAGTAC. Protein: CASSGLVSSYEQY. The full CDR3 protein is CASSGLVSSYEQYF.

Note on this clone: Germline and genes: mouse. The sequenced CDR3 bases are TGTGCTAGCGGGACAGGGGGCGGCACAGAAGTCTTC. It translates to CASGTGGGTEVF. The whole CDR3 sequence is CASGTGGGTEVFF. This rearrangement joins TRBV21 to TRBJ1-1, with 12 bases lining up with TRBD1. The CDR3 end is not reached by the read, which stops 1 residue before it; the germline J gene fills it in. TRBV21 is placed among ORFs of uncertain function. V lost 8 bases and J lost 4; bases outside the gene matches: 2. The CDR3 sequence is 13 residues long.